This T cell receptor beta chain was sequenced for a study of neoadjuvant nivolumab and ipilimumab in lung cancer. Study conclusions and caveats: Blood richness before therapy tracked richness in tumors resected after neoadjuvant therapy.

The germline V gene has CDR1 SEHNR and CDR2 FQNEAQ (reference sequence). V trimming: 5 bases; J trimming: 1 base; junction bases outside the gene matches: 10. The CDR3 is made up of 16 amino acids. A word on this clone: The antigen remains undetermined.

Assay: immunoSEQ multiplex PCR; the TCRdb copy retains only in-frame clones and omits some. The sample includes fewer than 20,000 clones, 79% seen only once; the top ten take about 8.1%. The sequence derives from an adult with non-small cell lung cancer. The chain carries TRBV7-9 and TRBJ1-1; TRBD1 aligns across 7 bases. Sequences were derived from tumor tissue, sampled after neoadjuvant nivolumab, alone or with ipilimumab, at or shortly before surgery. As DNA, the CDR3 is TGTGCCAGCAGCGCGAGGACAGGCGGAACGAACACTGAAGCTTTCTTT. It specifies CASSARTGGTNTEAFF.